One sample yielded the 26 T cell receptor beta chains listed below, sequenced in a study of blood T cell repertoires in COVID-19. Profiled with immunoSEQ multiplex PCR; TCRdb holds only in-frame clones, not every one. Counted here are roughly 100,000 clones, roughly 80% occurring once; the ten biggest clones make up roughly 23%. The material sequenced was peripheral blood. The receptor set was obtained from an elderly man with active or convalescent COVID-19.

In this sample, this clone turned up a few times. The chain carries TRBV6-5 and TRBJ2-7, with D possibly being TRBD1 (5 bases). The CDR3 spans 13 residues. Between the trimmed V and J ends, which lost 8 bases and 6 bases, there was a span of 17 bases. CDR1 is MNHEY and CDR2 is SVGAGI in the germline V gene. The CDR3 protein is CASLKRSDSEQYF. CDR3 DNA sequence: TGTGCCAGCCTTAAAAGGTCAGACAGCGAGCAGTACTTC.

The gene calls are TRBV15 and TRBJ1-1; 7 bases match TRBD1. The CDR3 spans 18 residues. Germline V lookup: CDR1 LNHNV, CDR2 YYDKDF (reference sequence). The junction had 13 bases not matched to a gene; V was cut back by 3 bases and J by 0 bases. CDR3 amino acids: CATSSSGTATTMNTEAFF. In DNA form, the CDR3 reads TGTGCCACCAGCAGTTCCGGGACAGCAACGACTATGAACACTGAAGCTTTCTTT.

A few counts support this clone. This chain joins TRBV5-6 and TRBJ2-7; 7 bases align to TRBD1. This CDR3 has 14 residues. Looked up from germline, CDR1 is SGHDT and CDR2 is YYEEEE. Unmatched junction bases numbered 6, after V lost 4 bases and J lost 2 bases. CDR3 region: CASSPGQEPYEQYF. CDR3 DNA: TGTGCCAGCAGCCCTGGACAGGAACCCTACGAGCAGTACTTC.

Here the CDR3 DNA reads TGTGCCAGCAGTTACGCAGCGGGGGCCTCCACAGATACGCAGTATTTT. Protein sequence: CASSYAAGASTDTQYF. This chain joins TRBV6-6 and TRBJ2-3, with 8 bases aligning to TRBD2. This CDR3 comprises 16 residues. In germline, CDR1 is MNHNY, CDR2 SVGAGI (reference sequence). V was pared by 2 bases and J by 2 bases, with 6 bases of the junction left unmatched.

The CDR3 DNA reads as TGTGCCAGCAGACCGGGGGGGATGAACACTGAAGCTTTCTTT. It yields the protein CASRPGGMNTEAFF. This chain links TRBV6-6 with TRBJ1-1; D possibly corresponds to TRBD1 (5 bases). V was cut by 6 bases and J by 0 bases, with 11 bases left in between. The CDR3 extends over 14 amino acids. The germline V gene has CDR1 MNHNY and CDR2 SVGAGI (reference sequence).

The chain uses TRBV30 and TRBJ1-2; 9 positions agree with TRBD1. The V gene end was trimmed by 7 bases and the J gene end by 4 bases; junction bases not matched to a gene: 10. The CDR3 sequence is 14 residues long. Germline V gene sequence: CDR1 GTSNPN, CDR2 SVGIG (reference sequence). The CDR3 reads CASQTGTGSYGYTF. The DNA for the CDR3 is TGTGCCTCCCAGACCGGGACAGGGAGCTATGGCTACACCTTC.

J is TRBJ2-4 and V is TRBV18, with no clear D. V lost 3 bases, J lost 0 bases, and 9 bases lay in between. CDR3 size: 15 residues. The germline CDR1 and CDR2 sequences are KGHSH and LQKENI. CDR3 residues: CASSPPSLAKNIQYF. DNA of the CDR3: TGTGCCAGCTCACCCCCTTCACTAGCCAAAAACATTCAGTACTTC.

The CDR3 region has the DNA TGTGCCAGCAGCCCCGGGGTAGCGGAACACAATGAGCAGTTCTTC. Encoded protein: CASSPGVAEHNEQFF. The chain uses TRBV7-9 and TRBJ2-1, with D tentatively TRBD2 (6 bases). V was cut by 5 bases and J by 5 bases, with 16 bases left in between. This CDR3 comprises 15 residues. Germline CDR1 reads SEHNR; CDR2 reads FQNEAQ (reference sequence).

The chain employs TRBV7-2 and TRBJ2-7; 7 bases map to TRBD2. V lost 1 base to trimming and J lost 7 bases; unmatched junction nucleotides: 10. Germline-derived CDR1 and CDR2 are SGHTA and FQGNSA. The CDR3 runs 15 residues. CDR3 coding DNA: TGTGCCAGCAGCTTAGTTGTAGCGGGCCCAAATGAGCAGTACTTC. Residues: CASSLVVAGPNEQYF.

This clone was detected once. The gene calls are TRBV7-9 and TRBJ2-7, with 7 bases matching TRBD1. Per the germline V gene, CDR1 is SEHNR and CDR2 is FQNEAQ (reference sequence). This CDR3 contains 14 residues. Germline trimming cut 5 bases from V and 6 bases from J; bases unmatched to any gene: 10. In nucleotides, the CDR3 is TGTGCCAGCAGCCGGGCCGGACAGGACGGCGAGCAGTACTTC. It yields the protein CASSRAGQDGEQYF.

V usage is TRBV7-9 and J usage is TRBJ1-6; no clear D. V was cut by 3 bases and J by 5 bases, with 20 bases left in between. Germline V CDR1 and CDR2: SEHNR, FQNEAQ (reference sequence). There are 18 residues in the CDR3. The CDR3 DNA is TGTGCCAGCAGCTTTTCCACGTGGAGCGAGGTGGATAATTCACCCCTCCACTTT. This encodes CASSFSTWSEVDNSPLHF.

The chain employs TRBV7-2 and TRBJ2-7; 8 bases agree with TRBD1. The CDR3 sequence is 15 residues long. V lost 1 base, J lost 7 bases, and 9 bases stayed unmatched. Germline lookup yields CDR1 SGHTA and CDR2 FQGNSA. DNA for the CDR3: TGTGCCAGCAGCTTAGTCGTCCAGGGGGCCTTGGAGCAGTACTTC. It codes for CASSLVVQGALEQYF.

The CDR3 loop is CASREGGGTEAFF. In DNA form, the CDR3 reads TGTGCCAGCAGGGAGGGAGGGGGCACTGAAGCTTTCTTT. V usage is TRBV28 and J usage is TRBJ1-1; TRBD1 might be the D (6 bases). Trimming took 6 bases from V and 4 from J, leaving 12 bases between them. The CDR3 has 13 residues. In germline, CDR1 is MDHEN, CDR2 SYDVKM.

This chain links TRBV18 with TRBJ1-6, with 7 bases matching TRBD1. The germline CDR1 and CDR2 sequences are KGHSH and LQKENI. The V segment lost 6 bases and the J segment 8 bases; nucleotides outside the gene matches: 13. CDR3 size: 16 residues. The CDR3 sequence is CASSLGQSITHSPLHF. Here the CDR3 DNA reads TGTGCCAGCTCGCTGGGACAGTCTATTACCCATTCACCCCTCCACTTT.

The rearrangement uses TRBV25-1 and TRBJ2-7; D unresolved. Germline V gene sequence: CDR1 MGHDK, CDR2 SYGVNS. Trimming pared 2 bases from V and 5 bases from J, leaving 4 bases between. The CDR3 contains 11 residues. Here the CDR3 DNA reads TGTGCCAGCAGTGAACTTGACGAGCAGTACTTC. Translating it yields CASSELDEQYF.

CDR3 amino acids: CASSLPGQGGTGELFF. The CDR3 DNA is TGTGCCAGCAGCTTACCGGGACAGGGCGGCACCGGGGAGCTGTTTTTT. The V gene is TRBV7-9, the J gene TRBJ2-2, with 9 bases matching TRBD1. The germline V gene encodes CDR1 SEHNR and CDR2 FQNEAQ (reference sequence). J gave up 4 bases and V 2 bases, and 5 bases lay outside the gene matches. CDR3 size: 16 residues.

The chain couples TRBV5-1 to TRBJ1-5; 10 bases align to TRBD1. CDR3 length: 15 amino acids. The germline gives CDR1 SGHRS, CDR2 YFSETQ. The V gene end was trimmed by 4 bases and the J gene end by 7 bases; junction bases not matched to a gene: 8. CDR3 in amino acids: CASSTTGTGEQPQHF. CDR3 nucleotide sequence: TGCGCCAGCAGCACCACCGGGACAGGGGAACAGCCCCAGCATTTT.

The genes are TRBV4-1 and TRBJ2-5, with 7 bases that match TRBD2. Trimming at V came to 4 bases and at J to 3 bases, leaving 2 bases not matched to a gene. The germline gives CDR1 MGHRA, CDR2 YSYEKL. There are 13 residues in the CDR3. CDR3 sequence (DNA): TGCGCCAGCAGCCTACTAGCGAAAGAGACCCAGTACTTC. Translated, it gives CASSLLAKETQYF.

CDR3 nucleotides: TGTGCCAGCACCTTACGGGCCGGGACAGGGGGCTTTAGGGGCAATCAGCCCCAGCATTTT. Amino acids: CASTLRAGTGGFRGNQPQHF. The chain combines TRBV28 with TRBJ1-5; 12 bases are shared with TRBD1. This CDR3 has 20 residues. Trimming cost V 7 bases and J 2 bases; bases outside gene matches: 18. The germline V gene has CDR1 MDHEN and CDR2 SYDVKM.

CDR3 nucleotides: TGTGCCAGCAGTGAATACCCCGGGGGCTACACCTTC. This encodes CASSEYPGGYTF. This chain links TRBV6-1 with TRBJ1-2; unclear D gene. V lost 2 bases to trimming and J lost 8 bases, with 9 bases between them. Germline CDR1 MNHNS, CDR2 SASEGT. This CDR3 has 12 amino acids.

The chain couples TRBV5-1 to TRBJ2-1, with D perhaps matching TRBD1 (5 bases). V was trimmed by 5 bases and J by 0 bases, leaving 9 bases between them. Germline-derived CDR1 and CDR2 are SGHRS and YFSETQ. This CDR3 is built from 14 residues. The CDR3 DNA reads TGCGCCAGCAGGACAGACAGCTCCTACAATGAGCAGTTCTTC. Its translation is CASRTDSSYNEQFF. Looking up the rest from reference TRBV5-1 and TRBJ2-1 gives the full variable domain: KAGVTQTPRYLIKTRGQQVTLSCSPISGHRSVSWYQQTPGQGLQFLFEYFSETQRNKGNFPGRFSGRQFSNSRSEMNVSTLELGDSALYLCASRTDSSYNEQFFGPGTRLTVL.

The chain's CDR3 is CASNTGPGEAFF. The CDR3 nucleotides are TGTGCCAGCAACACAGGGCCAGGGGAAGCTTTCTTT. The chain combines TRBV28 with TRBJ1-1; a weak D match, TRBD1 (6 bases). V lost 7 bases, J lost 8 bases, and 14 bases lay in between. CDR1 and CDR2 (germline): MDHEN, SYDVKM. This CDR3 has 12 residues.

This clone has at least ten counts. This chain links TRBV19 with TRBJ1-4; D not resolved. The CDR3 spans 13 residues. Trimming stripped 10 bases from V and 7 bases from J, with 16 bases between. Germline CDR1 LNHDA, CDR2 SQIVND (reference sequence). The CDR3 coding sequence is TGTGCCACCGCCGGGTCACTGGGTGAAAAACTGTTTTTT. This codes for CATAGSLGEKLFF.

The chain employs TRBV3-1 (or the pseudogene TRBV3-2) and TRBJ1-2; tentatively, D is TRBD1 (5 bases). The V end lost 5 bases, the J end lost 7 bases, and 14 bases lay between the germline ends. The V gene's germline CDR1 is LGHDT and CDR2 YNNKEL (reference sequence). This CDR3 has 13 amino acids. The CDR3: CASSARLRGGYTF. CDR3 DNA: TGTGCCAGCAGCGCCCGCCTTAGGGGTGGCTACACCTTC.

The chain links TRBV2 to TRBJ1-4, with 8 bases aligning to TRBD1. The V gene's germline CDR1 is SNHLY and CDR2 FYNNEI. Trimming at V came to 6 bases and at J to 5 bases, leaving 8 bases not matched to a gene. The CDR3 runs 15 residues. The CDR3 coding sequence is TGTGCCAGCAGGGACAGGGTTAGCTACAATGAAAAACTGTTTTTT. This gives the protein CASRDRVSYNEKLFF.

The rearrangement uses TRBV27 and TRBJ2-1; D perhaps matches TRBD2 (7 bases). The CDR3 extends over 16 amino acids. The germline CDR1 and CDR2 sequences are MNHEY and SMNVEV (reference sequence). Trimming removed 7 bases from V and 5 bases from J, with 21 bases in between. Here the CDR3 reads CASKPSSGGPHNEQFF. CDR3 coding DNA: TGTGCCAGCAAACCCAGCTCCGGGGGGCCCCACAATGAGCAGTTCTTC.